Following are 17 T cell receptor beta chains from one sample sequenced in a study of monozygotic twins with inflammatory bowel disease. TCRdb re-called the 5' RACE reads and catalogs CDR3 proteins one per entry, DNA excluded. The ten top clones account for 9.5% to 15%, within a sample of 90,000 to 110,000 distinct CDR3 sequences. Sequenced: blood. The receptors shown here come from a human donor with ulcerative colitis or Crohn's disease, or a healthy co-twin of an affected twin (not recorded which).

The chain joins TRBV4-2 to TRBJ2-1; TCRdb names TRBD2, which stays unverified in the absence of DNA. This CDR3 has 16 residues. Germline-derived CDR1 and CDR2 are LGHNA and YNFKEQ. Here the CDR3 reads CASSQDSGGASNEQFF.

The CDR3 spells CASSYSFSGGETQYF. The gene calls are TRBV6-2 or TRBV6-3 and TRBJ2-5; the D gene TCRdb calls, TRBD2, cannot be checked with no DNA. Germline CDR1 MNHEY, CDR2 SVGEGT. The length of the CDR3 is 15 residues.

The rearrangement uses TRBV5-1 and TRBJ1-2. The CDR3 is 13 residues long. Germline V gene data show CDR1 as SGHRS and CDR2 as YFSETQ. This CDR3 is CASSLTVTYGYTF.

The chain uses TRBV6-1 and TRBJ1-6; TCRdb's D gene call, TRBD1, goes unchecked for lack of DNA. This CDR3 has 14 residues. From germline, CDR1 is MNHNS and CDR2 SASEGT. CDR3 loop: CASSRDRKNSPLHF.

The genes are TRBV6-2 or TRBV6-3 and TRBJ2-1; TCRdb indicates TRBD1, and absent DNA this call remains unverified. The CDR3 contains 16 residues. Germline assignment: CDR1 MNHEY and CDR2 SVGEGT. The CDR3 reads CASSHPVSSTYNEQFF.

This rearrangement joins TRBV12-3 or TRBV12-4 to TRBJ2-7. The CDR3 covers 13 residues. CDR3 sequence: CASSARTTYEQYF.

Here the CDR3 reads CASSQVRTDTQYF. V gene TRBV4-2 combines with J gene TRBJ2-3. The germline V gene has CDR1 LGHNA and CDR2 YNFKEQ. The CDR3 is 13 residues long.

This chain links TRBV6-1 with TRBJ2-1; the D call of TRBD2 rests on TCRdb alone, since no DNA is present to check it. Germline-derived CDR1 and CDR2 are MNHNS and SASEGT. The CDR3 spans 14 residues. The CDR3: CASKPAGEAVEQFF.

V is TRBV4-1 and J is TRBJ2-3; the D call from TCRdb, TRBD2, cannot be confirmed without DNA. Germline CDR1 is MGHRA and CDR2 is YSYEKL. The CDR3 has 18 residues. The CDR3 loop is CASSPRTSGLPVTDTQYF.

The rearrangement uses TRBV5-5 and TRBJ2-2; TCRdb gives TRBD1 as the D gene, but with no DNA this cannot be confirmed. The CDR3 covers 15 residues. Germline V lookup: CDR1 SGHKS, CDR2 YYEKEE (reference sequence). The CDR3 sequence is CASSSDPLNTGELFF.

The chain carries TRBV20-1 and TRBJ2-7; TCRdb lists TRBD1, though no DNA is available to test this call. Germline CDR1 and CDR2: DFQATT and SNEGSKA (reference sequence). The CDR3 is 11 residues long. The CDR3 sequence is CSARKGNEQYF.

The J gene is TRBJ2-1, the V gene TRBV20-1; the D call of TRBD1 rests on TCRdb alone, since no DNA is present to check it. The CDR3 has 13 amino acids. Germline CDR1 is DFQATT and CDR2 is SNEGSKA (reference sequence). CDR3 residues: CSASSPLAGAQFF.

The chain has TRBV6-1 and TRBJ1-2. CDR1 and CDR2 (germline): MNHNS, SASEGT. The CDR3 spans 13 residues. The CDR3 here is CASSPGIDYGYTF.

The CDR3: CASMLGPLGAFF. The chain has TRBV19 and TRBJ1-1; TCRdb designates TRBD1, a call that cannot be tested without DNA. This CDR3 contains 12 residues. Germline V lookup: CDR1 LNHDA, CDR2 SQIVND (reference sequence).

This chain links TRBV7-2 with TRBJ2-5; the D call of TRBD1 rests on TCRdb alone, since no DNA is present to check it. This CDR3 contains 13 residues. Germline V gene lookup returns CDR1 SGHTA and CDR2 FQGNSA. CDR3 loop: CASSKGTMETQYF.

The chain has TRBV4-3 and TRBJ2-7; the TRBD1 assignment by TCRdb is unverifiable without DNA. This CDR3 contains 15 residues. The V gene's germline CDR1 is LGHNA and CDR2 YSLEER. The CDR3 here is CASSQGTGARYEQYF.

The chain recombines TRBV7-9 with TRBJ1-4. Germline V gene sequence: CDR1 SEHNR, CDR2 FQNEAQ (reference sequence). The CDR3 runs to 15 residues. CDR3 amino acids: CASSFPSGGYEKLFF.